What follows are 7 T cell receptor beta chains derived from one specimen sequenced in a study of blood T cell repertoires in COVID-19. Assay used: immunoSEQ multiplex PCR; TCRdb lists only in-frame clones, some missing. Of about 310,000 clones in the sample, 75% to 90% are singletons; the top ten hold roughly 2.9%. The sequencing input was peripheral blood. The receptors originated from a woman aged 25 to 45 with COVID-19, enrolled during active disease.

The chain links TRBV14 to TRBJ2-3, with 7 nucleotides matching TRBD2. Germline trimming cut 0 bases from V and 2 bases from J; bases unmatched to any gene: 5. The CDR3 is 16 residues long. Germline-derived CDR1 and CDR2 are SGHDN and FVKESK. The DNA of the CDR3 is TGTGCCAGCAGCCAAGATTCGCGGGGGTCCACAGATACGCAGTATTTT. This gives the protein CASSQDSRGSTDTQYF.

This chain joins TRBV18 and TRBJ2-6; D gene unclear. Deletions cut 3 bases from V and 0 bases from J, with 9 bases between. The germline V gene has CDR1 KGHSH and CDR2 LQKENI. The CDR3 has 16 residues. Here the CDR3 DNA reads TGTGCCAGCTCACCCGCGTCTGACTCTGGGGCCAACGTCCTGACTTTC. Its protein product is CASSPASDSGANVLTF.

The V gene is TRBV10-3, the J gene TRBJ2-3; 10 bases align to TRBD2. This CDR3 region has 16 residues. Germline values: CDR1 ENHRY, CDR2 SYGVKD. Trimming took 2 bases from V and 5 from J; bases not matched to a gene: 7. CDR3 sequence: CAISEPSGSPGDTQYF. DNA of the CDR3: TGTGCCATCAGTGAGCCTAGCGGGAGCCCCGGAGATACGCAGTATTTT.

The chain carries TRBV19 and TRBJ1-1; 7 bases are shared with TRBD1. The CDR3 loop spans 17 amino acids. Germline V gene sequence: CDR1 LNHDA, CDR2 SQIVND (reference sequence). J lost 1 base, V lost 3 bases, and 11 bases had no gene match. CDR3 nucleotides: TGTGCCAGTAGTATTGGGAAGAGACAGGGATGGAACACTGAAGCTTTCTTT. This codes for CASSIGKRQGWNTEAFF.

J is TRBJ2-1 and V is TRBV5-1; D gene unclear. The V and J ends lost 1 base and 6 bases respectively, with 14 bases between them. The CDR3 sequence is 15 residues long. Looked up from germline, CDR1 is SGHRS and CDR2 is YFSETQ. The CDR3 DNA reads as TGCGCCAGCAGCTTGATTAACCCGACATCCAATGAGCAGTTCTTC. It translates to CASSLINPTSNEQFF.

This sequence joins TRBV5-1 and TRBJ2-3; a weak D match, TRBD2 (5 bases). With 0 bases removed from V and 4 bases from J, the gap between germline ends came to 9 bases. This CDR3 has 14 amino acids. Germline CDR1 is SGHRS and CDR2 is YFSETQ. CDR3 DNA sequence: TGCGCCAGCAGCTTGGGTCCCGGGGCAGATACGCAGTATTTT. It translates to CASSLGPGADTQYF.

The rearrangement links TRBV7-9 to TRBJ2-1; tentative D call: TRBD2 (5 bases). Trimming left V 5 bases short and J 5 bases short, with 13 bases between. The V gene's germline CDR1 is SEHNR and CDR2 FQNEAQ (reference sequence). The CDR3 is 14 amino acids. The CDR3 reads CASSQDYTNNEQFF. CDR3 nucleotides: TGTGCCAGCAGCCAAGACTACACAAACAATGAGCAGTTCTTC.